This T cell receptor beta chain is from a study of blood T cell repertoires in COVID-19. From germline, CDR1 is LNHDA and CDR2 SQIVND (reference sequence). The CDR3 loop spans 15 amino acids. After removal of 8 bases from V and 4 bases from J, the junction contained 12 bases not matched to a gene. Repertoires were generated with immunoSEQ multiplex PCR, while TCRdb's copy carries only in-frame clones and drops some. The sample has over 70,000 clones, 87% seen once; the top ten hold around 1%. Sequencing input: peripheral blood. The chain employs TRBV19 and TRBJ2-3, with TRBD1 identical over 7 bases. This sequence originates from a human donor in a cohort sampled during active COVID-19. The DNA for the CDR3 is TGTGCCAGTCGGACGGGGACAGAGAACGCAGATACGCAGTATTTT. It yields the protein CASRTGTENADTQYF.